The present TCR beta chain was sequenced within a study of T cell responses to AZD1222 COVID-19 vaccine. Broader study findings: Repertoires were obtained only post-peak T cell response.

Germline loops: CDR1 SEHNR, CDR2 FQNEAQ (reference sequence). The CDR3 is 14 amino acids. V lost 1 base, J lost 2 bases, and 8 bases lay in between. Profiled with immunoSEQ multiplex PCR; TCRdb holds only in-frame clones, not every one. The data contain tens of thousands of clones, about 90% of them singletons. This clone was recorded only once. As yet, its antigen is unknown. V is TRBV7-9 and J is TRBJ1-2, with a weak D call TRBD1 (5 bases). Material: peripheral blood, obtained 28 days after the second AZD1222 dose. The origin of this receptor is an adult who received the AZD1222 COVID-19 vaccine. The CDR3 DNA is TGTGCCAGCAGCTTAGACAGGAGGAACTATGGCTACACCTTC. It is translated as CASSLDRRNYGYTF.